Below, 17 T cell receptor beta chains from the same sample are listed, as sequenced in a study of cytomegalovirus exposure and HLA in healthy donors. Using immunoSEQ multiplex PCR, the repertoire was profiled, and TCRdb retains in-frame clones only, with some absent. This table holds about 180,000 clones, 85% found once. Source material: PBMCs. The receptors shown here come from a man between 18 and 35 years old in good health and CMV-seropositive.

The chain employs TRBV19 and TRBJ2-1; the match to TRBD2 covers 11 bases. V lost 5 bases, J lost 8 bases, and 11 bases stayed unmatched. This CDR3 comprises 16 residues. The germline CDR1 and CDR2 sequences are LNHDA and SQIVND (reference sequence). CDR3 sequence (DNA): TGTGCCAGTAGTTCAACACTAGCGGGAGTTGTCGATGAGCAGTTCTTC. Its protein product is CASSSTLAGVVDEQFF. Full variable domain (missing parts from reference TRBV19 and TRBJ2-1): DGGITQSPKYLFRKEGQNVTLSCEQNLNHDAMYWYRQDPGQGLRLIYYSQIVNDFQKGDIAEGYSVSREKKESFPLTVTSAQKNPTAFYLCASSSTLAGVVDEQFFGPGTRLTVL.

This clone was observed a handful of times. CDR3 DNA: TGTGCCAGCAGCCCGGGAACGGGCAATGAGCAGTTCTTC. The encoded protein is CASSPGTGNEQFF. The chain carries TRBV7-9 and TRBJ2-1; D may be TRBD2 (5 bases). The V gene lost 5 bases and the J gene lost 6 bases, with 11 bases spanning the gap. The germline V gene encodes CDR1 SEHNR and CDR2 FQNEAQ (reference sequence). This CDR3 region has 13 residues.

V is TRBV30 and J is TRBJ2-2; 11 bases align to TRBD1. Germline-derived CDR1 and CDR2 are GTSNPN and SVGIG (reference sequence). The CDR3 is 16 amino acids. The trim removed 4 bases at V and 6 bases at J, leaving 10 bases unmatched. The CDR3 region is CAWTPQGQGAAGELFF. DNA for the CDR3: TGTGCCTGGACCCCCCAAGGACAGGGGGCCGCCGGGGAGCTGTTTTTT.

The chain carries TRBV7-9 and TRBJ1-1, with TRBD1 matching 11 bases. The V segment lost 5 bases and the J segment 3 bases; nucleotides outside the gene matches: 5. This CDR3 comprises 15 residues. Per germline, CDR1 SEHNR and CDR2 FQNEAQ (reference sequence). CDR3 sequence: CASSPEDRGHTEAFF. The DNA of the CDR3 is TGTGCCAGCAGCCCAGAGGACAGGGGGCACACTGAAGCTTTCTTT. Full variable domain (missing parts from reference TRBV7-9 and TRBJ1-1): DTGVSQNPRHKITKRGQNVTFRCDPISEHNRLYWYRQTLGQGPEFLTYFQNEAQLEKSRLLSDRFSAERPKGSFSTLEIQRTEQGDSAMYLCASSPEDRGHTEAFFGQGTRLTVV.

The rearrangement uses TRBV5-1 and TRBJ2-5; 9 bases line up with TRBD2. The CDR3 spans 16 residues. The junction had 10 bases not matched to a gene; V was cut back by 3 bases and J by 4 bases. Germline V lookup: CDR1 SGHRS, CDR2 YFSETQ. CDR3 sequence (DNA): TGCGCCAGCAGCTCCCAGGCAGCGGGAGGATCAGAGACCCAGTACTTC. The encoded protein is CASSSQAAGGSETQYF. Full variable domain (outside the CDR3, taken from reference TRBV5-1 and TRBJ2-5): KAGVTQTPRYLIKTRGQQVTLSCSPISGHRSVSWYQQTPGQGLQFLFEYFSETQRNKGNFPGRFSGRQFSNSRSEMNVSTLELGDSALYLCASSSQAAGGSETQYFGPGTRLLVL.

This clone showed up just once. The chain recombines TRBV15 with TRBJ2-7, with 8 bases lining up with TRBD1. Trimming cost V 5 bases and J 1 base; bases outside gene matches: 13. The CDR3 sequence is 17 residues long. In germline, CDR1 is LNHNV, CDR2 YYDKDF (reference sequence). The CDR3, as DNA: TGTGCCACCAGCGGCATGGAACCGGGACAGGCTTCCTACGAGCAGTACTTC. It yields the protein CATSGMEPGQASYEQYF.

The chain employs TRBV19 and TRBJ1-2, with a weak D call TRBD1 (5 bases). The V gene's germline CDR1 is LNHDA and CDR2 SQIVND (reference sequence). There are 13 residues in the CDR3. Trimming pared 4 bases from V and 3 bases from J, leaving 9 bases between. The CDR3 is CASSTGWDYGYTF. The CDR3 DNA reads as TGTGCCAGTAGTACAGGGTGGGACTATGGCTACACCTTC.

The chain uses TRBV5-1 and TRBJ1-1; 7 nucleotides agree with TRBD1. The V segment lost 7 bases and the J segment 0 bases; nucleotides outside the gene matches: 9. In germline, CDR1 is SGHRS, CDR2 YFSETQ. The CDR3 totals 15 residues. The CDR3: CASSPGQVVNTEAFF. The CDR3, as DNA: TGCGCCAGCTCTCCCGGACAGGTCGTGAACACTGAAGCTTTCTTT.

The table lists this clone with a few counts. This CDR3 reads CASSRGTVTYEQYF. DNA for the CDR3: TGTGCCAGCAGCCGAGGGACAGTCACCTACGAGCAGTACTTC. The chain employs TRBV11-2 and TRBJ2-7; 7 bases are a match to TRBD1. Trimming removed 5 bases from V and 2 bases from J; junction bases left unmatched: 6. The CDR3 contains 14 residues. CDR1 and CDR2 (germline): SGHAT, FQNNGV.

The chain is built from TRBV7-9 and TRBJ2-3, with unresolved D. The CDR3 length is 15 residues. The V gene lost 5 bases and the J gene lost 6 bases, with 18 bases spanning the gap. Germline CDR1 SEHNR, CDR2 FQNEAQ (reference sequence). CDR3 bases: TGTGCCAGCAGCCCTATGTCCGGTGGCGGCGATACGCAGTATTTT. Protein sequence: CASSPMSGGGDTQYF.

In its sample, this clone was seen a few times. V usage is TRBV5-4 and J usage is TRBJ2-1; a possible D gene is TRBD1 (5 bases). The germline V and J ends were trimmed by 0 bases and 6 bases, with 13 bases remaining between them. This CDR3 has 15 residues. Per the germline V gene, CDR1 is SGHNT and CDR2 is YYREEE (reference sequence). CDR3 coding DNA: TGTGCCAGCAGCTTGGGTCCAGGGATCCTCAATGAGCAGTTCTTC. As protein: CASSLGPGILNEQFF.

This clone was counted at least ten times. The chain uses TRBV7-2 and TRBJ2-1; unclear D gene. Germline V gene data show CDR1 as SGHTA and CDR2 as FQGNSA. V was cut by 5 bases and J by 4 bases, with 15 bases left in between. The CDR3 spans 15 residues. The DNA of the CDR3 is TGTGCCAGCAGCCCGAGTAGCCACATTTACAATGAGCAGTTCTTC. Translation gives CASSPSSHIYNEQFF.

Notes on this clone: The sample contains more than one DNA sequence encoding this CDR3. J is TRBJ2-1 and V is TRBV27; no reliable D call. CDR1 MNHEY and CDR2 SMNVEV come from the germline V gene (reference sequence). The CDR3 runs to 14 residues. With 2 bases removed from V and 0 bases from J, the gap between germline ends came to 5 bases. The CDR3 nucleotides read TGTGCCAGCAGTTTAGGTAGCTCCTACAATGAGCAGTTCTTC. Translated: CASSLGSSYNEQFF.

The J gene is TRBJ1-1, the V gene TRBV6-5; D is uncertain. This CDR3 region has 13 residues. V was trimmed by 5 bases and J by 3 bases, leaving 10 bases between them. Germline-derived CDR1 and CDR2 are MNHEY and SVGAGI. The CDR3 region has the DNA TGTGCCAGCAGTGAGGGTACCTACACTGAAGCTTTCTTT. Protein: CASSEGTYTEAFF.

This clone occurred a few times. CDR3 sequence: CASRGRGSSNIQYF. In nucleotides, the CDR3 is TGTGCCAGCCGGGGGCGGGGGAGCAGCAACATTCAGTACTTC. The chain couples TRBV28 to TRBJ2-4; perhaps TRBD2 as D (7 bases). CDR3 length: 14 residues. Trimming pared 8 bases from V and 7 bases from J, leaving 18 bases between. CDR1 and CDR2 (germline): MDHEN, SYDVKM.

This chain links TRBV6-5 with TRBJ1-1; the match to TRBD1 covers 7 bases. Per germline, CDR1 MNHEY and CDR2 SVGAGI. J lost 4 bases, V lost 5 bases, and 1 base had no gene match. The CDR3 totals 12 residues. DNA for the CDR3: TGTGCCAGCAGTACAGGGGCCACTGAAGCTTTCTTT. This encodes CASSTGATEAFF.

V usage is TRBV28 and J usage is TRBJ2-3; 13 nucleotides agree with TRBD2. The V and J ends lost 6 bases and 9 bases, in that order; junction bases with no gene match: 12. CDR1 MDHEN and CDR2 SYDVKM come from the germline V gene. This CDR3 contains 16 residues. The CDR3 nucleotides read TGTGCCAGCAGCCGTCTCTGGACTAGCGGGAGCGACACGCAGTATTTT. Translation gives CASSRLWTSGSDTQYF.